What follows are 14 T cell receptor beta chains derived from one specimen sequenced in a study of cytomegalovirus exposure and HLA in healthy donors. Amplification used 60 Vbeta primers and 13 Jbeta primers. The protocol was immunoSEQ multiplex PCR, while the TCRdb copy is restricted to in-frame clones and leaves out a portion. The top ten clones hold about 1.6% of a sample with some 150,000 clones, 77% of them seen once. The sample consisted of PBMCs. The receptors here all came from a female donor in good health and CMV-seronegative.

The chain is built from TRBV5-1 and TRBJ2-5; the match to TRBD1 covers 7 bases. Unmatched junction bases numbered 4, after V lost 0 bases and J lost 11 bases. The CDR3 runs to 12 residues. The germline gives CDR1 SGHRS, CDR2 YFSETQ. CDR3: CASSLAGGEQYF. CDR3 nucleotides: TGCGCCAGCAGCTTGGCAGGGGGTGAGCAGTACTTC. Full variable domain (outside the CDR3, taken from reference TRBV5-1 and TRBJ2-5): KAGVTQTPRYLIKTRGQQVTLSCSPISGHRSVSWYQQTPGQGLQFLFEYFSETQRNKGNFPGRFSGRQFSNSRSEMNVSTLELGDSALYLCASSLAGGEQYFGPGTRLLVL.

Many counts were recorded for this clone. This same CDR3 is encoded by further DNA sequences in the sample. The V call is TRBV10-3, the J call TRBJ1-2, with 8 bases lining up with TRBD1. V was clipped by 6 bases and J by 2 bases; unmatched bases: 2. The germline gives CDR1 ENHRY, CDR2 SYGVKD. The CDR3 has 13 amino acids. This CDR3 is CAIRGTGNYGYTF. The CDR3 DNA reads TGTGCCATCAGGGGGACAGGAAACTATGGCTACACCTTC.

CDR3 amino acids: CASRKDRGREKLFF. The CDR3 coding sequence is TGTGCCAGCAGAAAGGACAGGGGAAGGGAAAAACTGTTTTTT. This chain uses TRBV6-1 with TRBJ1-4, with TRBD1 matching over 9 bases. The CDR3 totals 14 residues. With V trimmed by 6 bases and J by 8 bases, 7 bases remained unmatched. In germline, CDR1 is MNHNS, CDR2 SASEGT.

The rearrangement uses TRBV5-1 and TRBJ1-2; 9 nucleotides align to TRBD1. Germline CDR1 is SGHRS and CDR2 is YFSETQ. The CDR3 is made up of 15 amino acids. J lost 3 bases, V lost 4 bases, and 7 bases had no gene match. The CDR3 sequence is CASSVGQGSDYGYTF. The CDR3, as DNA: TGCGCCAGCAGCGTAGGACAGGGGTCCGACTATGGCTACACCTTC.

A few counts support this clone. This chain connects TRBV6-6 to TRBJ1-5; D is uncertain. The germline V gene encodes CDR1 MNHNY and CDR2 SVGAGI (reference sequence). This CDR3 has 13 residues. Trimming pared 0 bases from V and 7 bases from J, leaving 7 bases between. Written as DNA, the CDR3 is TGTGCCAGCAGTTACTCGACTGGGCAGCCCCAGCATTTT. It yields the protein CASSYSTGQPQHF.

The V gene is TRBV7-2, the J gene TRBJ2-2; 9 bases align to TRBD1. The CDR3 totals 17 residues. Germline V gene lookup returns CDR1 SGHTA and CDR2 FQGNSA. V lost 4 bases and J lost 5; bases outside the gene matches: 11. The CDR3 DNA reads TGTGCCAGCAGCTCGTGGGAGGGGACAGGGAGAACCGGGGAGCTGTTTTTT. Amino acids: CASSSWEGTGRTGELFF.

This clone came up once. The chain's CDR3 is CASSLTSGSYEQYF. The CDR3, as DNA: TGTGCCAGCAGCTTAACTAGCGGGAGCTACGAGCAGTACTTC. The gene calls are TRBV5-4 and TRBJ2-7; 11 bases align to TRBD2. Germline V gene lookup returns CDR1 SGHNT and CDR2 YYREEE (reference sequence). This CDR3 is built from 14 residues. V trimming: 2 bases; J trimming: 3 bases; junction bases outside the gene matches: 1.

A few counts support this clone. In nucleotides, the CDR3 is TGTGCCAGCAGTGAAGGGCGGGGGGGGCAGTCAGATACGCAGTATTTT. This gives the protein CASSEGRGGQSDTQYF. This chain links TRBV6-1 with TRBJ2-3; 9 positions agree with TRBD2. Germline V gives CDR1 MNHNS, CDR2 SASEGT. The CDR3 is 16 amino acids. Losses at the gene ends were 1 base for V and 4 bases for J; bases not matched to a gene: 6.

This chain uses TRBV2 with TRBJ2-7, with D possibly being TRBD1 (6 bases). The CDR3 runs 17 residues. Germline values: CDR1 SNHLY, CDR2 FYNNEI. The V end lost 5 bases, the J end lost 5 bases, and 25 bases lay between the germline ends. The chain's CDR3 is CASSKEGSDRRENEQYF. The DNA for the CDR3 is TGTGCCAGCAGTAAGGAAGGGTCGGACAGAAGAGAAAACGAGCAGTACTTC. Full variable domain (missing parts from reference TRBV2 and TRBJ2-7): EPEVTQTPSHQVTQMGQEVILRCVPISNHLYFYWYRQILGQKVEFLVSFYNNEISEKSEIFDDQFSVERPDGSNFTLKIRSTKLEDSAMYFCASSKEGSDRRENEQYFGPGTRLTVT.

The J gene is TRBJ2-2, the V gene TRBV13, with TRBD2 matching 9 bases. The J segment lost 1 base and the V segment lost 4 bases, leaving 16 bases of the junction unmatched. Germline V gives CDR1 PRHDT, CDR2 FYEKMQ (reference sequence). CDR3 size: 20 residues. CDR3 sequence (DNA): TGTGCCAGCAGCTCCCCCGGTCGGCCTGCGGGAGGGCAGAACACCGGGGAGCTGTTTTTT. Amino acids: CASSSPGRPAGGQNTGELFF.

This clone was seen a single time. This chain joins TRBV2 and TRBJ2-7, with 10 bases matching TRBD1. J lost 7 bases, V lost 9 bases, and 12 bases had no gene match. The germline V gene encodes CDR1 SNHLY and CDR2 FYNNEI. CDR3 length equals 14 residues. This chain's CDR3 is CASVGQGTAREQYF. The CDR3 DNA is TGTGCCAGTGTGGGACAGGGGACGGCGAGGGAGCAGTACTTC.

The CDR3 loop reads CASSREGSGEQYF. CDR3 sequence (DNA): TGTGCCAGCAGCCGAGAAGGGAGCGGTGAGCAGTACTTC. This chain uses TRBV12-1 with TRBJ2-7; whether TRBD2, the table's D call, matches the DNA was not checked. TRBV12-1 is tagged as a pseudogene. This CDR3 comprises 13 residues.

The chain recombines TRBV5-6 with TRBJ2-7; D might be TRBD1 (6 bases). Trimming removed 5 bases at V and 0 bases at J, with 9 bases between. Germline V lookup: CDR1 SGHDT, CDR2 YYEEEE. This CDR3 has 13 residues. The CDR3 is CASRRGGSYEQYF. CDR3 sequence (DNA): TGTGCCAGCAGGAGAGGGGGCTCCTACGAGCAGTACTTC.

CDR3 DNA: TGTGCCAGCAGCGTAGAGGGGGCCGACTACGAGCAGTACTTC. Translation gives CASSVEGADYEQYF. The rearrangement links TRBV9 to TRBJ2-7, with TRBD1 matching over 7 bases. CDR1 SGDLS and CDR2 YYNGEE come from the germline V gene. V gave up 0 bases and J gave up 3 bases; unmatched junction bases: 3. The CDR3 has 14 amino acids.